This TCR beta chain originates from a study of T cell clones after liver transplantation. Measured with immunoSEQ multiplex PCR; TCRdb has only the in-frame clones, and not every one. The sample carries 55,000 or so clones, about two thirds recorded once. By share, this clone counts as medium-sized. Trimming removed 6 bases at V and 1 base at J, with 25 bases between. The CDR3 length is 18 residues. Germline V CDR1 and CDR2: MNHEY, SMNVEV (reference sequence). The chain joins TRBV27 to TRBJ2-7; D is possibly TRBD2 (5 bases). The starting material was CD4+ T cells from blood, obtained before liver transplant. The sequence was collected from a human donor who received a liver transplant. The DNA of the CDR3 is TGTGCCAGCAGAGAGAACCGGGGTACTATGAGAGAGTCCTACGAGCAGTACTTC. Translating gives CASRENRGTMRESYEQYF.